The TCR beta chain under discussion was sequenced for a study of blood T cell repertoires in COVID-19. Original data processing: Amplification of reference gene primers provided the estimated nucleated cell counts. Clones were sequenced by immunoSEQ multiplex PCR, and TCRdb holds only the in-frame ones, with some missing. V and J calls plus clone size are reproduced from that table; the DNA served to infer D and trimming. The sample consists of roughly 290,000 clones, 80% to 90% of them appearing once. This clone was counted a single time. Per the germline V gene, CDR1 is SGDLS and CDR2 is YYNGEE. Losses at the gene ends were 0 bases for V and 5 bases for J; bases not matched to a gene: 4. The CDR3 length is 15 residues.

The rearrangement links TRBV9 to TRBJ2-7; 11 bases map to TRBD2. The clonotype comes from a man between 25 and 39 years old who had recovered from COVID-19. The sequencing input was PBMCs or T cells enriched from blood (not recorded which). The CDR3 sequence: CASSVGSGGAHEQYF. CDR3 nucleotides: TGTGCCAGCAGCGTAGGTAGCGGGGGGGCCCACGAGCAGTACTTC.